This T cell receptor (beta chain) was captured in a study of graft-versus-host responses after intestinal transplantation. This CDR3 has 14 amino acids. V gave up 5 bases and J gave up 6 bases, with 14 bases separating them. The germline V gene has CDR1 LNHDA and CDR2 SQIVND (reference sequence). The method was immunoSEQ multiplex PCR; TCRdb's version includes in-frame clones alone and lacks a portion of them. The sample lists some 8,000 clones; approximately 72% were seen once. Intraepithelial and lamina propria lymphocytes were isolated from graft specimens. This sequence joins TRBV19 and TRBJ1-5; perhaps TRBD1 as D (6 bases). Specimen: ileum tissue, collected roughly 230 days after intestinal transplant. The origin of this receptor is a human patient who received an intestinal transplant, so some T cells may come from the graft donor. The CDR3 reads CASSPGTTIQPQHF. The CDR3 bases are TGTGCCAGTAGTCCCGGGACAACAATTCAGCCCCAGCATTTT.